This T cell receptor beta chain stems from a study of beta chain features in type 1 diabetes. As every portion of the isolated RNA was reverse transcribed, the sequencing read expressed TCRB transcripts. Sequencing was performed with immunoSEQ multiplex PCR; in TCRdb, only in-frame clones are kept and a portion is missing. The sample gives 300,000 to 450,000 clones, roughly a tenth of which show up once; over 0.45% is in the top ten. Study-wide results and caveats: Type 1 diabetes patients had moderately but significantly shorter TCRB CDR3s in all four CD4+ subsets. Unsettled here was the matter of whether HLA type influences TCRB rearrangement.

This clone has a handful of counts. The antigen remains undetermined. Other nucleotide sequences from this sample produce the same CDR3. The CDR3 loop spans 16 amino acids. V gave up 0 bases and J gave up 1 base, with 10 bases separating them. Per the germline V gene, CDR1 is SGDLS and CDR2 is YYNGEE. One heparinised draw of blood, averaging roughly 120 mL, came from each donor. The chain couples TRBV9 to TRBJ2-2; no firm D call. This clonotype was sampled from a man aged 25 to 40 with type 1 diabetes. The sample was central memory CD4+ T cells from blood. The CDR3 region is CASSVASSLNTGELFF. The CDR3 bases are TGTGCCAGCAGCGTAGCTTCCAGTTTGAACACCGGGGAGCTGTTTTTT.